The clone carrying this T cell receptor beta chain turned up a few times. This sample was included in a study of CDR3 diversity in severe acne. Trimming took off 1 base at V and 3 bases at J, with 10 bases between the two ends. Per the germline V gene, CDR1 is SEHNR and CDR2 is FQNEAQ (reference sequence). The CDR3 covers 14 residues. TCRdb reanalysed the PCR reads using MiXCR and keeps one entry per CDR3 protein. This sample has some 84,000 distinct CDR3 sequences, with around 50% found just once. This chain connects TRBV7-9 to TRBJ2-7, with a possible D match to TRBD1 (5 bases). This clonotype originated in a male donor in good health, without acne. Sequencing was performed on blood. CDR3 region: CASSLEGKNYEQYF. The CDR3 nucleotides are TGTGCCAGCAGCTTAGAGGGGAAAAACTACGAGCAGTACTTC. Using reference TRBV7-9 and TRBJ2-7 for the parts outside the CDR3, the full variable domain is DTGVSQNPRHKITKRGQNVTFRCDPISEHNRLYWYRQTLGQGPEFLTYFQNEAQLEKSRLLSDRFSAERPKGSFSTLEIQRTEQGDSAMYLCASSLEGKNYEQYFGPGTRLTVT.